One TCR beta chain is described in this entry. The antigen is undetermined. This table comes from immunoSEQ multiplex PCR, and its TCRdb copy is limited to in-frame clones, with some not included. In the table there are thousands of clones, roughly four fifths of which are singletons. The source of the sample is a study of circulating and synovial CD4+ cells in juvenile arthritis. Overall study findings and caveats: T cell genome counts differed by at least an order of magnitude between CPL and CD4 samples. These repertoires were less diverse than bulk blood CD4 repertoires. Shared-clonotype fractions with synovium likely underestimate full repertoire overlap. These blood cells shared more CDR3 sequences with synovium than bulk blood.

Germline values: CDR1 WSHSY, CDR2 SAAADI. Germline trimming cut 4 bases from V and 6 bases from J; bases unmatched to any gene: 9. CDR3 length equals 15 residues. The sample taken for sequencing was CD4+ T cells from synovial fluid. The chain uses TRBV10-2 and TRBJ2-3; 8 nucleotides line up with TRBD1. The sequence came from a human donor with juvenile idiopathic arthritis. As DNA, the CDR3 is TGCGCCAGCAGTGTTGGGGACAGGCGGGCGGATACGCAGTATTTT. This encodes CASSVGDRRADTQYF.